A single sample gave rise to the 22 T cell receptor beta chains below, sequenced in a study of blood T cell repertoires in COVID-19. Using immunoSEQ multiplex PCR, the repertoire was profiled, and TCRdb retains in-frame clones only, with some absent. The sample has about 200,000 clones, 75% to 85% seen once. The material sequenced was peripheral blood. The receptor set was obtained from a human donor in a cohort sampled during active COVID-19.

This clone showed up just a few times. The chain carries TRBV7-2 and TRBJ1-5; D unclear. V dropped 5 bases and J dropped 5 bases, with 7 bases sitting between them. The CDR3 length is 12 residues. Germline V gene sequence: CDR1 SGHTA, CDR2 FQGNSA. CDR3 loop: CASSLDYQPQHF. Here the CDR3 DNA reads TGTGCCAGCAGCCTAGACTATCAGCCCCAGCATTTT.

This chain connects TRBV5-1 to TRBJ2-1; 11 bases map to TRBD2. This CDR3 has 14 residues. The junction had 3 bases not matched to a gene; V was cut back by 0 bases and J by 10 bases. From germline, CDR1 is SGHRS and CDR2 YFSETQ. The CDR3 region has the DNA TGCGCCAGCAGCTTGGCGCTAGCGGGGGGAGAGCAGTTCTTC. Amino acids: CASSLALAGGEQFF.

V gene TRBV6-1 combines with J gene TRBJ1-3; D perhaps matches TRBD1 (5 bases). Per the germline V gene, CDR1 is MNHNS and CDR2 is SASEGT. This CDR3 has 14 residues. Trimming shortened V by 7 bases and J by 2 bases, and 12 bases separated the two germline ends. The CDR3 DNA reads TGTGCCAGCACCGACCTAGGGGCTGGAAACACCATATATTTT. This gives the protein CASTDLGAGNTIYF.

The chain combines TRBV18 with TRBJ2-3; 10 bases match TRBD2. The CDR3 sequence is 15 residues long. V was clipped by 3 bases and J by 2 bases; unmatched bases: 2. Germline CDR1 reads KGHSH; CDR2 reads LQKENI. CDR3 DNA sequence: TGTGCCAGCTCACCGGGACTAGCGACCACAGATACGCAGTATTTT. Amino acid sequence: CASSPGLATTDTQYF.

This clone was observed a handful of times. V and J are TRBV7-2 and TRBJ1-2; tentatively, D is TRBD1 (6 bases). V was trimmed by 5 bases and J by 0 bases, leaving 7 bases between them. The V gene's germline CDR1 is SGHTA and CDR2 FQGNSA. The CDR3 has 13 residues. The CDR3 nucleotides read TGTGCCAGCAGCCGACAGGCTAACTATGGCTACACCTTC. Residues: CASSRQANYGYTF.

V and J are TRBV6-5 and TRBJ2-1; 8 bases are a match to TRBD2. Unmatched junction bases numbered 2, after V lost 2 bases and J lost 5 bases. CDR1 is MNHEY and CDR2 is SVGAGI in the germline V gene. The CDR3 loop spans 14 amino acids. The CDR3, as DNA: TGTGCCAGCAGTTACGTGCGGGAGGACAATGAGCAGTTCTTC. Translation gives CASSYVREDNEQFF.

This rearrangement joins TRBV14 to TRBJ1-1; D might be TRBD1 (5 bases). Trimming removed 1 base from V and 8 bases from J, with 8 bases in between. Germline V lookup: CDR1 SGHDN, CDR2 FVKESK. The CDR3 is made up of 12 amino acids. This chain's CDR3 is CASSQVRGEAFF. CDR3 sequence (DNA): TGTGCCAGCAGCCAAGTCCGGGGGGAAGCTTTCTTT.

This chain joins TRBV6-1 and TRBJ2-7, with TRBD2 matching 12 bases. Trimming at V came to 4 bases and at J to 2 bases, leaving 12 bases not matched to a gene. Germline CDR1 and CDR2: MNHNS and SASEGT. CDR3 length equals 18 residues. CDR3 amino acids: CASSARQGSSGRAYEQYF. CDR3 nucleotide sequence: TGTGCCAGCAGTGCCCGGCAGGGTTCTAGCGGGAGGGCCTACGAGCAGTACTTC.

The chain joins TRBV5-1 to TRBJ2-7, with 10 bases aligning to TRBD2. Germline V CDR1 and CDR2: SGHRS, YFSETQ. Unmatched junction bases numbered 5, after V lost 0 bases and J lost 5 bases. This CDR3 is built from 15 residues. The CDR3 reads CASSLASGSFHEQYF. The CDR3 bases are TGCGCCAGCAGCTTGGCTAGCGGGAGTTTCCACGAGCAGTACTTC.

The chain joins TRBV6-4 to TRBJ2-1, with a possible D match to TRBD2 (5 bases). CDR3 size: 13 residues. Trimming removed 5 bases at V and 8 bases at J, with 13 bases between. CDR1 and CDR2 from the germline V gene are MRHNA and SNTAGT. CDR3 coding DNA: TGTGCCAGCAGTCGCAATTGGGGAGATGAGCAGTTCTTC. It translates to CASSRNWGDEQFF.

V usage is TRBV5-1 and J usage is TRBJ1-6, with TRBD1 as a possible D gene (6 bases). This CDR3 has 15 amino acids. The V gene's germline CDR1 is SGHRS and CDR2 YFSETQ. Trimming pared 0 bases from V and 6 bases from J, leaving 10 bases between. The CDR3 is CASSLATGTNSPLHF. CDR3 DNA: TGCGCCAGCAGCTTGGCTACAGGGACTAATTCACCCCTCCACTTT.

The chain employs TRBV4-2 and TRBJ2-7; 9 bases map to TRBD2. Germline V gene lookup returns CDR1 LGHNA and CDR2 YNFKEQ. The CDR3 runs to 17 residues. J gave up 3 bases and V 0 bases, and 9 bases lay outside the gene matches. CDR3 sequence reads: CASSQEDSGRTSYEQYF. The CDR3 DNA reads as TGTGCCAGCAGCCAAGAAGATAGCGGGAGAACAAGCTACGAGCAGTACTTC.

V is TRBV2 and J is TRBJ2-3, with D possibly being TRBD1 (5 bases). Germline V gives CDR1 SNHLY, CDR2 FYNNEI. Trimming stripped 4 bases from V and 3 bases from J, with 11 bases between. The CDR3 length is 14 residues. The CDR3 coding sequence is TGTGCCAGCAGTGCAGTCAGGGTGACAGATACGCAGTATTTT. Translation: CASSAVRVTDTQYF.

This sequence joins TRBV5-5 and TRBJ2-6, with 8 bases matching TRBD2. Trimming cost V 2 bases and J 3 bases; bases outside gene matches: 10. Germline V CDR1 and CDR2: SGHKS, YYEKEE (reference sequence). This CDR3 has 18 residues. The chain's CDR3 is CASSFILAASGGANVLTF. The DNA for the CDR3 is TGTGCCAGCAGCTTCATACTAGCGGCCTCAGGTGGGGCCAACGTCCTGACTTTC. The full variable domain, with the rest looked up from reference TRBV5-5 and TRBJ2-6, is DAGVTQSPTHLIKTRGQQVTLRCSPISGHKSVSWYQQVLGQGPQFIFQYYEKEERGRGNFPDRFSARQFPNYSSELNVNALLLGDSALYLCASSFILAASGGANVLTFGAGSRLTVL.

The chain carries TRBV4-1 and TRBJ1-5, with D perhaps TRBD1 (5 bases). Germline CDR1 reads MGHRA; CDR2 reads YSYEKL. This CDR3 comprises 15 residues. Trimming stripped 0 bases from V and 6 bases from J, with 12 bases between. CDR3 nucleotides: TGCGCCAGCAGCCAAGATCCGGGGGATGGTCAGCCCCAGCATTTT. It specifies CASSQDPGDGQPQHF.

The chain recombines TRBV7-7 with TRBJ1-2; the match to TRBD1 covers 12 bases. This CDR3 spans 16 amino acids. Germline trimming cut 9 bases from V and 3 bases from J; bases unmatched to any gene: 11. The V gene's germline CDR1 is SSHAT and CDR2 FNYEAQ (reference sequence). CDR3 nucleotide sequence: TGTGCCAGGACGGGGACAGGGGGCGATAGGGACTATGGCTACACCTTC. This encodes CARTGTGGDRDYGYTF.

This chain connects TRBV28 to TRBJ1-2; TRBD1 matches at 8 bases. Germline loops: CDR1 MDHEN, CDR2 SYDVKM. The CDR3 length is 15 residues. V gave up 3 bases and J gave up 6 bases; unmatched junction bases: 9. The CDR3 region is CASSFAGTGYNGYTF. The DNA for the CDR3 is TGTGCCAGCAGTTTCGCCGGGACAGGATATAATGGCTACACCTTC.

The chain employs TRBV10-2 and TRBJ2-7; a possible D gene is TRBD2 (6 bases). V was cut by 6 bases and J by 6 bases, with 9 bases left in between. This CDR3 comprises 11 residues. Per germline, CDR1 WSHSY and CDR2 SAAADI. The CDR3 region has the DNA TGCGCCAGCAGGCGGGATTCCGAGCAGTACTTC. Protein product: CASRRDSEQYF.

This clone showed up just a few times. The chain employs TRBV24-1 and TRBJ2-1; the D gene is possibly TRBD2 (5 bases). The germline V gene encodes CDR1 KGHDR and CDR2 SFDVKD. V lost 0 bases and J 10 bases, leaving 12 bases between the germline ends. The CDR3 sequence is 14 residues long. DNA for the CDR3: TGTGCCACCAGTGATTTGTCACAACTAGAAGAGCAGTTCTTC. This gives the protein CATSDLSQLEEQFF.

The chain has TRBV11-2 and TRBJ1-5; no clear D. Per the germline V gene, CDR1 is SGHAT and CDR2 is FQNNGV. V dropped 0 bases and J dropped 4 bases, with 4 bases sitting between them. The CDR3 is 13 residues long. The DNA of the CDR3 is TGTGCCAGCAGCTTAGAGACAAATCAGCCCCAGCATTTT. It codes for CASSLETNQPQHF.

J is TRBJ2-1 and V is TRBV6-5, with TRBD2 matching over 10 bases. J gave up 10 bases and V 0 bases, and 9 bases lay outside the gene matches. The germline V gene has CDR1 MNHEY and CDR2 SVGAGI. The CDR3 sequence is 16 residues long. CDR3 DNA sequence: TGTGCCAGCAGTTACTCGAGGCTAGCGGGAGCAGGAGAGCAGTTCTTC. Residues: CASSYSRLAGAGEQFF.

J is TRBJ1-3 and V is TRBV7-2, with 8 nucleotides matching TRBD1. The CDR3 is made up of 14 amino acids. Germline V CDR1 and CDR2: SGHTA, FQGNSA. V gave up 8 bases and J gave up 4 bases; unmatched junction bases: 7. This CDR3 reads CASSVGTGGNTIYF. CDR3 coding DNA: TGTGCCAGCTCGGTCGGGACAGGCGGAAACACCATATATTTT.